The 14 T cell receptor beta chains below all came from one sample that was sequenced in a study of PD-1 blockade in classical Hodgkin lymphoma. Profiled with immunoSEQ multiplex PCR; TCRdb holds only in-frame clones, not every one. The top ten clones hold around 0.3% of a sample with 30,000 to 40,000 clones, 80% to 95% of them seen once. As for time point: cycle 4 day 1 (C4D1), after about 6 weeks of nivolumab. Relapse after autologous stem cell transplantation occurred in every patient, and brentuximab vedotin exposure varied. Isolation of CD4+ T cells from thawed PBMCs was performed by magnetic negative selection. This specimen was CD4+ T cells from blood, taken before the fourth cycle of nivolumab. The source of these receptors is a human donor with classical Hodgkin lymphoma.

V gene TRBV30 combines with J gene TRBJ2-2, with D uncertain. Germline V gives CDR1 GTSNPN, CDR2 SVGIG (reference sequence). The V end lost 0 bases, the J end lost 1 base, and 6 bases lay between the germline ends. This CDR3 spans 14 amino acids. The DNA for the CDR3 is TGTGCCTGGAGTGTAGTTGGGAACACCGGGGAGCTGTTTTTT. Encoded protein: CAWSVVGNTGELFF.

The chain links TRBV28 to TRBJ2-6, with TRBD1 matching 7 bases. Germline assignment: CDR1 MDHEN and CDR2 SYDVKM. The CDR3 length is 18 residues. The V and J ends lost 3 bases and 0 bases, in that order; junction bases with no gene match: 8. CDR3 sequence: CASSLRGLRVSGANVLTF. The CDR3 nucleotides are TGTGCCAGCAGTTTGAGGGGGCTGAGGGTCTCTGGGGCCAACGTCCTGACTTTC.

V usage is TRBV13 and J usage is TRBJ1-3; D may be TRBD1 (5 bases). The CDR3 loop spans 18 amino acids. Deletions cut 3 bases from V and 0 bases from J, with 18 bases between. Germline CDR1 reads PRHDT; CDR2 reads FYEKMQ (reference sequence). CDR3 sequence reads: CASSLGQLSLFSGNTIYF. The CDR3 region has the DNA TGTGCCAGCAGCTTGGGGCAGCTAAGCCTCTTCTCTGGAAACACCATATATTTT.

The chain combines TRBV10-3 with TRBJ2-7; 8 bases fit TRBD2. V shed 3 bases, J shed 2 bases, and the junction held 3 bases outside the gene matches. The germline V gene encodes CDR1 ENHRY and CDR2 SYGVKD. This CDR3 has 14 residues. The CDR3 DNA is TGTGCCATCAGTGAACTAGCGGATACCTACGAGCAGTACTTC. It encodes CAISELADTYEQYF.

The CDR3 nucleotides read TGCGCCAGCAGCTTGGGAGGGTCGGGGAACACTGAAGCTTTCTTT. Amino acid sequence: CASSLGGSGNTEAFF. The gene calls are TRBV5-1 and TRBJ1-1; D unclear. CDR1 is SGHRS, CDR2 YFSETQ, per germline. The CDR3 totals 15 residues. Trimming removed 0 bases at V and 1 base at J, with 10 bases between.

The V gene is TRBV4-1, the J gene TRBJ2-1; tentatively, D is TRBD1 or TRBD2 (5 bases each). Germline V gene sequence: CDR1 MGHRA, CDR2 YSYEKL. V lost 4 bases to trimming and J lost 3 bases, with 13 bases between them. The CDR3 runs to 15 residues. The CDR3 coding sequence is TGCGCCAGCAGCCCTGAGGGGCAGGACTACAATGAGCAGTTCTTC. As protein: CASSPEGQDYNEQFF.

The chain employs TRBV10-2 and TRBJ2-7, with 11 bases identical to TRBD1. Germline CDR1 is WSHSY and CDR2 is SAAADI. The CDR3 consists of 17 residues. V lost 0 bases and J lost 0; bases outside the gene matches: 4. The CDR3 protein is CASSESRGTGGSYEQYF. In nucleotides, the CDR3 is TGCGCCAGCAGTGAGTCGAGGGGGACAGGGGGCTCCTACGAGCAGTACTTC.

The CDR3 loop is CASSYLTRPLGNTQYF. As DNA, the CDR3 is TGTGCCAGCAGTTACTTGACCAGACCCCTCGGGAATACGCAGTATTTT. J is TRBJ2-3 and V is TRBV6-5, with D maybe TRBD2 (5 bases). CDR3 length: 16 amino acids. Deletions cut 1 base from V and 7 bases from J, with 18 bases between. Germline CDR1 reads MNHEY; CDR2 reads SVGAGI.

This clone was seen only once. The chain joins TRBV30 to TRBJ2-7, with 8 positions matching TRBD1. Per germline, CDR1 GTSNPN and CDR2 SVGIG (reference sequence). The CDR3 is made up of 16 amino acids. Trimming removed 3 bases from V and 0 bases from J; junction bases left unmatched: 10. The CDR3 DNA sequence: TGTGCCTGGAGGTCCAGGGGGCGAAAGACCTCCTACGAGCAGTACTTC. Protein: CAWRSRGRKTSYEQYF.

The V and J genes are TRBV7-8 and TRBJ2-7; possible D gene TRBD2, 6 bases. Germline CDR1 and CDR2: SGHVS and FQNEAQ. The CDR3 is made up of 14 amino acids. The V end lost 1 base, the J end lost 3 bases, and 10 bases lay between the germline ends. The CDR3 DNA follows: TGTGCCAGCAGCTTAGAGTTGGGGGGCTACGAGCAGTACTTC. Amino acid sequence: CASSLELGGYEQYF.

This chain connects TRBV2 to TRBJ1-1; no clear D gene. In germline, CDR1 is SNHLY, CDR2 FYNNEI. V lost 8 bases, J lost 5 bases, and 15 bases lay in between. This CDR3 has 13 amino acids. CDR3 residues: CASGSSVETEAFF. For the CDR3, the DNA is TGTGCCAGCGGGTCCTCGGTCGAGACTGAAGCTTTCTTT.

The chain employs TRBV20-1 and TRBJ1-1, with D perhaps matching TRBD1 (5 bases). Germline values: CDR1 DFQATT, CDR2 SNEGSKA (reference sequence). V dropped 3 bases and J dropped 7 bases, with 9 bases sitting between them. The CDR3 is 11 residues long. CDR3 in amino acids: CSASRGGEAFF. As DNA, the CDR3 is TGCAGTGCTAGTAGGGGCGGTGAAGCTTTCTTT.

The chain links TRBV5-1 to TRBJ2-7, with D perhaps TRBD2 (5 bases). CDR3 length equals 12 residues. The germline V gene has CDR1 SGHRS and CDR2 YFSETQ. V was clipped by 5 bases and J by 7 bases, with 13 bases between them. As DNA, the CDR3 is TGCGCCAGCAGTCTGCTCGAGGGTGAGCAGTACTTC. This gives the protein CASSLLEGEQYF.

This clone was recorded once. The chain joins TRBV28 to TRBJ1-2; D possibly corresponds to TRBD1 (5 bases). CDR3 length: 14 amino acids. The germline V and J ends were trimmed by 6 bases and 7 bases, with 18 bases remaining between them. Germline CDR1 MDHEN, CDR2 SYDVKM. The CDR3 sequence is CASSPSDGGVGYTF. The CDR3 DNA reads as TGTGCCAGCAGCCCCTCCGACGGGGGGGTTGGCTACACCTTC.